These T cell receptor beta chains were read from a single sample in a study of cytomegalovirus exposure and HLA in healthy donors. TCRdb's copy holds only in-frame clones and misses some; the assay was immunoSEQ multiplex PCR. This sample has 150,000 or so clones; roughly 84% occur once, and the top ten carry approximately 1.6%. Sequences were obtained from PBMCs. These receptor sequences come from a male donor in good health and CMV-seronegative. The CDR3 runs from the conserved cysteine through the conserved F or W. A D gene is named only where the DNA matches it firmly. The size of a clone is reported for some rows only, either as once, few or many, or as a class for expanded clones.

v_call,clone_size,cdr3_length,d_call,j_call,cdr3_nt,cdr3_aa
TRBV19,NA,14,TRBD1,TRBJ1-5,TGTGCCAGTAGTATTCAGGGGGACAATCAGCCCCAGCATTTT,CASSIQGDNQPQHF
TRBV29-1,NA,14,TRBD2,TRBJ2-7,TGCAGCGTTGAAAAGACTAGCGGGGGCTACGAGCAGTACTTC,CSVEKTSGGYEQYF
TRBV6-4,NA,15,NA,TRBJ1-2,TGTGCCAGCAGTGTTCTCTCGGGGGGCCAGGATGGCTACACCTTC,CASSVLSGGQDGYTF
TRBV27,NA,15,NA,TRBJ2-6,TGTGCCAGCAGTTCTGTTAACTCTGGGGCCAACGTCCTGACTTTC,CASSSVNSGANVLTF
TRBV30,once,11,NA,TRBJ1-1,TGTGCCGATCAACAGGTCACTGAAGCTTTCTTT,CADQQVTEAFF
TRBV9,NA,15,TRBD2,TRBJ2-1,TGTGCCAGCAGCCCACAGACTAGCTGGCACAATGAGCAGTTCTTC,CASSPQTSWHNEQFF
TRBV7-9,NA,15,TRBD1,TRBJ1-1,TGTGCCAGCCAAACAGGGGTCTCGTGGAGTACTGAAGCTTTCTTT,CASQTGVSWSTEAFF
TRBV28,NA,14,NA,TRBJ1-5,TGTGCCAGCAGACGGGAAAGTAGCAATCAGCCCCAGCATTTT,CASRRESSNQPQHF
TRBV7-2,NA,13,NA,TRBJ1-1,TGTGCCAGCAGCTTAGGGGGGCGCACTGAAGCTTTCTTT,CASSLGGRTEAFF
TRBV5-1,few,14,TRBD1,TRBJ1-4,TGCGCCAGCAGCTTGGAACAGGGGGGATCAAAACTGTTTTTT,CASSLEQGGSKLFF
TRBV10-3,NA,13,NA,TRBJ1-5,TGTGCCATCAGTGACCCCAATAATCAGCCCCAGCATTTT,CAISDPNNQPQHF
TRBV27,NA,15,NA,TRBJ1-6,TGTGCCAGCAGCTCACTTGGACAATATAATTCACCCCTCCACTTT,CASSSLGQYNSPLHF
TRBV9,NA,12,NA,TRBJ2-1,TGTGCCAGCAGCGTTAGTTACAATGAGCAGTTCTTC,CASSVSYNEQFF
TRBV14,NA,13,TRBD2,TRBJ2-1,TGTGCCAGCAGCCAAGAGTCAGCGGGAAGACCGTTCTTC,CASSQESAGRPFF
TRBV2,NA,17,TRBD1,TRBJ1-3,TGTGCCAGCAGTCCCAGAAGGACAGGGGGCGGTGGAAACACCATATATTTT,CASSPRRTGGGGNTIYF